This section outlines one T cell receptor (beta chain) sequence together with its context. Its antigen is not known. This specimen comes from a study of cytomegalovirus exposure and HLA in healthy donors. Whole-study results and caveats: Later analysis demonstrated an association between a missense DCLRE1C variant and TCR beta V- and J-gene trimming. Sequencing depth across donors, presence/absence analyses assumed, was roughly uniform.

In the PCR, 60 Vbeta and 13 Jbeta primers were used. Measured with immunoSEQ multiplex PCR; TCRdb has only the in-frame clones, and not every one. The sample records about 130,000 clones, 65% to 85% being singletons. Germline CDR1 reads ENHRY; CDR2 reads SYGVKD. V gave up 10 bases and J gave up 3 bases, with 13 bases separating them. The CDR3 totals 12 residues. This chain links TRBV10-3 with TRBJ2-7; the D is unclear. The source is a woman aged 18-29 years in good health and CMV-seronegative. The material sequenced was PBMCs. CDR3 nucleotides: TGTGCCACCCAAGGTAGCAGCTACGAGCAGTACTTC. It is translated as CATQGSSYEQYF.